The 19 T cell receptor beta chains presented below share a single source sample, sequenced in a study of blood T cell repertoires in COVID-19. The table came from immunoSEQ multiplex PCR; TCRdb's copy has only in-frame clones and leaves some out. The sample yields roughly 120,000 clones, more than 60% seen once. Source material: peripheral blood. These receptors all come from a man aged 65 to 85 with acute or convalescent COVID-19.

The chain joins TRBV7-2 to TRBJ1-5, with no clear D. The CDR3 runs 16 residues. The germline V gene encodes CDR1 SGHTA and CDR2 FQGNSA. V was cut by 1 base and J by 0 bases, with 10 bases left in between. The CDR3 loop is CASSLVWGDSNQPQHF. DNA of the CDR3: TGTGCCAGCAGCTTAGTTTGGGGAGATAGCAATCAGCCCCAGCATTTT.

The J gene is TRBJ1-2, the V gene TRBV28; D is undetermined. V lost 2 bases to trimming and J lost 5 bases, with 15 bases between them. The CDR3 length is 15 residues. Germline loops: CDR1 MDHEN, CDR2 SYDVKM. CDR3 bases: TGTGCCAGCAGTTTAGGAGACCCTAGTTGGTATGGCTACACCTTC. Its translation is CASSLGDPSWYGYTF.

The chain combines TRBV29-1 with TRBJ2-5, with 8 bases that match TRBD2. V shed 6 bases and J 2 bases; nucleotides not matched to a gene: 11. The CDR3 covers 15 residues. The germline V gene has CDR1 SQVTM and CDR2 ANQGSEA. This chain's CDR3 is CSVGARGGRQETQYF. The CDR3 DNA follows: TGCAGCGTAGGAGCTAGGGGCGGGAGGCAAGAGACCCAGTACTTC.

This clone was recorded a few times. The chain links TRBV15 to TRBJ1-1, with D perhaps matching TRBD1 (5 bases). The germline V gene encodes CDR1 LNHNV and CDR2 YYDKDF (reference sequence). The germline V and J ends were trimmed by 1 base and 0 bases, with 15 bases remaining between them. The length of the CDR3 is 17 residues. The CDR3 DNA reads TGTGCCACCAGCAGAGTTGGGTGGGGCTGGATGAACACTGAAGCTTTCTTT. Translated: CATSRVGWGWMNTEAFF.

The rearrangement joins TRBV6-2 or TRBV6-3 to TRBJ1-1; TRBD1 might be the D (5 bases). This CDR3 has 15 amino acids. V shed 4 bases and J shed 1 base, with 13 bases lying between them. CDR1 and CDR2 (germline): MNHEY, SVGEGT. The CDR3 protein is CASSSHNTGNTEAFF. The CDR3 region has the DNA TGTGCCAGCAGTTCCCACAACACAGGGAACACTGAAGCTTTCTTT.

The chain recombines TRBV4-1 with TRBJ2-2; 7 bases match TRBD1. V was clipped by 2 bases and J by 6 bases; unmatched bases: 12. This CDR3 has 17 amino acids. CDR1 MGHRA and CDR2 YSYEKL come from the germline V gene. CDR3 DNA: TGCGCCAGCAGCCAACCCGACCACAGGGGAAAATCCGGGGAGCTGTTTTTT. Protein: CASSQPDHRGKSGELFF.

This chain links TRBV6-5 with TRBJ2-7; 13 positions match TRBD2. CDR1 is MNHEY, CDR2 SVGAGI, per germline. J lost 5 bases, V lost 6 bases, and 7 bases had no gene match. The CDR3 runs 15 residues. The CDR3 protein is CASSGLAGVVDEQYF. In nucleotides, the CDR3 is TGTGCCAGCAGCGGACTAGCGGGAGTAGTCGACGAGCAGTACTTC.

In nucleotides, the CDR3 is TGTGCCAGCAGCGGGAGCGGGAGTACAGATACGCAGTATTTT. Encoded protein: CASSGSGSTDTQYF. V is TRBV5-6 and J is TRBJ2-3, with 8 bases that match TRBD2. The CDR3 contains 14 residues. The junction had 4 bases not matched to a gene; V was cut back by 4 bases and J by 3 bases. In germline, CDR1 is SGHDT, CDR2 YYEEEE.

The chain has TRBV6-5 and TRBJ2-7, with D possibly matching TRBD1 (5 bases). Germline V CDR1 and CDR2: MNHEY, SVGAGI. The V end was cut by 2 bases, the J end by 3 bases, with 14 bases between. The length of the CDR3 is 15 residues. The CDR3 DNA reads as TGTGCCAGCAGTTACCTGACAGATGACGACTACGAGCAGTACTTC. It encodes CASSYLTDDDYEQYF.

The chain couples TRBV3-1 (or the pseudogene TRBV3-2) to TRBJ2-7; the match to TRBD1 covers 9 bases. This CDR3 has 14 residues. The ends lost 5 bases at V and 4 bases at J; junction bases unmatched: 6. CDR1 is LGHDT and CDR2 is YNNKEL in the germline V gene (reference sequence). The DNA of the CDR3 is TGTGCCAGCAGCTCGGGACAGGGTGCGTACGAGCAGTACTTC. It specifies CASSSGQGAYEQYF.

This clone has just a few counts. One end of the junction varies from germline; a read error may be responsible. The chain has TRBV3-1 (or the pseudogene TRBV3-2) and TRBJ1-1; D is perhaps TRBD1 (6 bases). Germline V CDR1 and CDR2: LGHDT, YNNKEL (reference sequence). This CDR3 region has 15 residues. CDR3 amino acids: CASSQEGAGAEGRIF. The CDR3 bases are TGTGCCAGCAGCCAAGAAGGGGCAGGGGCCGAGGGTAGGATCTTT.

The genes are TRBV16 and TRBJ2-7; TRBD2 matches 8 bases. Trimming removed 4 bases from V and 3 bases from J; junction bases left unmatched: 8. Looked up from germline, CDR1 is KGHSY and CDR2 is FQNENV. The length of the CDR3 is 15 residues. The chain's CDR3 is CASSRTSGNSYEQYF. The DNA for the CDR3 is TGTGCCAGCAGCCGTACTAGCGGAAATAGCTACGAGCAGTACTTC.

The chain recombines TRBV5-4 with TRBJ1-2; 8 positions match TRBD1. The CDR3 runs to 14 residues. Germline CDR1 is SGHNT and CDR2 is YYREEE (reference sequence). The V segment lost 7 bases and the J segment 8 bases; nucleotides outside the gene matches: 13. This chain's CDR3 is CASGTGQGPSGYTF. CDR3 bases: TGTGCCAGCGGGACCGGACAGGGACCTTCCGGCTACACCTTC.

V usage is TRBV28 and J usage is TRBJ1-1; TRBD1 might be the D (5 bases). Germline values: CDR1 MDHEN, CDR2 SYDVKM. Deletions cut 5 bases from V and 2 bases from J, with 9 bases between. This CDR3 spans 13 amino acids. CDR3 bases: TGTGCCAGCAGTCCCGACAGTAACACTGAAGCTTTCTTT. Translating it yields CASSPDSNTEAFF.

The chain is built from TRBV5-1 and TRBJ2-7; 7 positions match TRBD1. Trimming removed 3 bases from V and 7 bases from J; junction bases left unmatched: 13. The CDR3 runs to 15 residues. Germline lookup yields CDR1 SGHRS and CDR2 YFSETQ. CDR3 amino acids: CASSSRDSPPGEQYF. CDR3 nucleotides: TGCGCCAGCAGCTCCCGGGACAGTCCCCCGGGGGAGCAGTACTTC.

The V and J genes are TRBV28 and TRBJ2-2; 7 bases are a match to TRBD1. The CDR3 has 15 residues. V trimming: 6 bases; J trimming: 0 bases; junction bases outside the gene matches: 4. Germline assignment: CDR1 MDHEN and CDR2 SYDVKM. The CDR3 here is CASSLGQTNTGELFF. For the CDR3, the DNA is TGTGCCAGCAGCCTGGGACAGACGAACACCGGGGAGCTGTTTTTT.

This clone was found a few times. The chain joins TRBV5-1 to TRBJ1-6; possible D gene TRBD1, 6 bases. The CDR3 loop spans 16 amino acids. The germline V and J ends were trimmed by 0 bases and 8 bases, with 15 bases remaining between them. The germline CDR1 and CDR2 sequences are SGHRS and YFSETQ. The CDR3 reads CASSLAQGYADSPLHF. Written as DNA, the CDR3 is TGCGCCAGCAGCTTGGCCCAGGGGTACGCAGATTCACCCCTCCACTTT.

The CDR3 sequence is CASSQESRGGYEQYF. The CDR3 DNA reads as TGCGCCAGCAGCCAAGAGTCGAGAGGGGGCTACGAGCAGTACTTC. The J gene is TRBJ2-7, the V gene TRBV4-1, with D possibly being TRBD1 (6 bases). The CDR3 sequence is 15 residues long. V lost 0 bases, J lost 3 bases, and 12 bases lay in between. In germline, CDR1 is MGHRA, CDR2 YSYEKL.

The gene calls are TRBV19 and TRBJ2-5, with D possibly TRBD2 on 6 matching bases. Germline V gene lookup returns CDR1 LNHDA and CDR2 SQIVND (reference sequence). The CDR3 runs 14 residues. Between the trimmed V and J ends, which lost 4 bases and 4 bases, there was a span of 13 bases. CDR3 amino acids: CASSTGAAGETQYF. The CDR3 DNA reads TGTGCCAGTAGTACGGGAGCGGCGGGAGAGACCCAGTACTTC.